This T cell receptor beta chain stems from a study of PD-1 blockade in classical Hodgkin lymphoma. Whole-study context: Each patient was given nivolumab 3 mg/kg through a vein every 2 weeks.

The CDR3 contains 14 residues. The V end was cut by 8 bases, the J end by 2 bases, with 16 bases between. Per germline, CDR1 MDHEN and CDR2 SYDVKM. The time point here: cycle 4 day 1 (C4D1), after more than five weeks of nivolumab. All trial patients relapsed after autologous stem cell transplantation. Best overall response was complete response, partial response or progressive disease in these relapsed/refractory classical Hodgkin lymphoma patients. Study conclusions and caveats: While CD8+ TCR diversity did not rise significantly by C4D1, CD4+ TCR diversity did. Reports described newly diagnosed patients as having lower baseline TCR diversity than healthy donors.

Method: immunoSEQ multiplex PCR; TCRdb's copy keeps in-frame clones and lacks some. The sample lists 50,000 or so clones, 86% occurring once. On this clone itself: Antigen specificity is unknown.

The sequencing here drew on peripheral blood mononuclear cells (PBMCs), taken before the fourth cycle of nivolumab. This chain uses TRBV28 with TRBJ2-7; D might be TRBD2 (5 bases). The clonotype comes from a human donor with classical Hodgkin lymphoma. CDR3 protein: CASLSPARAYEQYF. As DNA, the CDR3 is TGTGCCAGCCTTAGCCCGGCGAGGGCCTACGAGCAGTACTTC.